Listed here is a single T cell receptor beta chain. These data come from a study of T cell changes during pregnancy in multiple sclerosis. In germline, CDR1 is MNHEY, CDR2 SMNVEV (reference sequence). Trimming removed 3 bases from V and 0 bases from J, with 6 bases in between. CDR3 size: 14 residues. TCRdb's table, derived via immunoSEQ multiplex PCR, lists solely in-frame clones and lacks some. The sample shows under 95,000 clones, just under 95% of them seen only once. Sequences were derived from peripheral blood, sampled in the second trimester of pregnancy. The receptor's source is a female donor with multiple sclerosis, enrolled in a pregnancy study. This rearrangement joins TRBV27 to TRBJ1-5; D gene unclear. For the CDR3, the DNA is TGTGCCAGCAGTTTTCAGTATAGCAATCAGCCCCAGCATTTT. Protein sequence: CASSFQYSNQPQHF.